The 22 T cell receptor beta chains below all came from one sample that was sequenced in a study of patients and donors after allogeneic stem cell transplantation. TCRdb passed the RT-PCR reads through MiXCR, listing each CDR3 protein once. The sample shows approximately 220,000 distinct CDR3 sequences, around 40% of them seen only once. The sample comprised blood, either unsorted or a sorted T cell fraction (not recorded which). The receptors were sampled from a human donor who was either an allogeneic HSCT recipient or a stem cell or donor lymphocyte infusion donor (not recorded which). It is not recorded whose cells these are; they may come from a transplant donor.

This clonotype was picked up a small number of times. The V and J genes are TRBV15 and TRBJ1-1, with D unresolved. The CDR3 sequence is 14 residues long. Germline CDR1 LNHNV, CDR2 YYDKDF (reference sequence). V lost 0 bases to trimming and J lost 2 bases, with 7 bases between them. CDR3 amino acids: CATSRDQRNTEAFF. DNA for the CDR3: TGTGCCACCAGCAGAGATCAGCGCAACACTGAAGCTTTCTTT.

This clonotype came up a few times. This sequence joins TRBV6-6 and TRBJ2-1, with 15 bases that match TRBD2. Unmatched junction bases numbered 8, after V lost 7 bases and J lost 4 bases. The germline V gene has CDR1 MNHNY and CDR2 SVGAGI (reference sequence). The CDR3 covers 17 residues. CDR3 region: CASKLGLAGGIYNEQFF. The CDR3 DNA follows: TGTGCCAGCAAATTAGGACTAGCGGGGGGGATTTACAATGAGCAGTTCTTC.

The J gene is TRBJ1-6, the V gene TRBV5-1, with D unresolved. The CDR3 is 15 residues long. Looked up from germline, CDR1 is SGHRS and CDR2 is YFSETQ. Trimming removed 3 bases at V and 3 bases at J, with 10 bases between. The chain's CDR3 is CASSWESLYNSPLHF. CDR3 DNA sequence: TGCGCCAGCAGCTGGGAGTCCCTCTATAATTCACCCCTCCACTTT.

The chain carries TRBV30 and TRBJ1-6, with no clear D. The CDR3 consists of 13 residues. The germline V gene encodes CDR1 GTSNPN and CDR2 SVGIG (reference sequence). V was shortened by 1 base and J by 6 bases, with 7 bases between the two germline ends. CDR3 nucleotides: TGTGCCTGGAGTGAGCTAGTTAATTCACCCCTCCACTTT. It is translated as CAWSELVNSPLHF.

The chain uses TRBV12-3 or TRBV12-4 and TRBJ2-1; D ambiguous. The CDR3 is 15 residues long. With 6 bases removed from V and 3 bases from J, the gap between germline ends came to 15 bases. The CDR3 DNA sequence: TGTGCCAGCAGCTACGGAACAAGCCTCTACAATGAGCAGTTCTTC. Its protein product is CASSYGTSLYNEQFF.

V gene TRBV4-2 combines with J gene TRBJ2-4; D is uncertain. Trimming took 0 bases from V and 3 from J, leaving 9 bases between them. CDR3 length equals 15 residues. Germline V gene sequence: CDR1 LGHNA, CDR2 YNFKEQ. CDR3 sequence: CASSQEGSFKNIQYF. CDR3 sequence (DNA): TGTGCCAGCAGCCAAGAGGGTTCCTTCAAAAACATTCAGTACTTC.

This chain connects TRBV4-3 to TRBJ1-6; D may be TRBD1 (6 bases). The length of the CDR3 is 16 residues. The V gene lost 4 bases and the J gene lost 5 bases, with 15 bases spanning the gap. The V gene's germline CDR1 is LGHNA and CDR2 YSLEER. CDR3 amino acids: CASSRLAPGDNSPLHF. CDR3 in DNA: TGCGCCAGCAGCCGCCTTGCCCCAGGGGATAATTCACCCCTCCACTTT.

The rearrangement joins TRBV11-2 to TRBJ2-3; D possibly corresponds to TRBD2 (7 bases). Trimming pared 5 bases from V and 6 bases from J, leaving 21 bases between. Germline V lookup: CDR1 SGHAT, CDR2 FQNNGV. This CDR3 comprises 16 residues. CDR3 coding DNA: TGTGCCAGCAGCCCTGTAGGGGCGGGGGCCGCGGATACGCAGTATTTT. Its translation: CASSPVGAGAADTQYF.

This rearrangement joins TRBV29-1 to TRBJ2-5; D is uncertain. The CDR3 has 13 residues. Trimming shortened V by 5 bases and J by 1 base, and 11 bases separated the two germline ends. Germline assignment: CDR1 SQVTM and CDR2 ANQGSEA. CDR3 region: CSVLRSTQETQYF. CDR3 nucleotides: TGCAGCGTTCTCCGGTCCACCCAAGAGACCCAGTACTTC.

The table lists this clonotype with a few counts. The chain uses TRBV4-3 and TRBJ1-2, with 8 positions matching TRBD1. Germline values: CDR1 LGHNA, CDR2 YSLEER. After removal of 1 base from V and 8 bases from J, the junction contained 9 bases not matched to a gene. The CDR3 has 15 amino acids. Here the CDR3 DNA reads TGCGCCAGCAGCCAAGTACCTCAGGGGGCTCGGGGCTACACCTTC. It specifies CASSQVPQGARGYTF.

This clonotype has more than one count but fewer than ten. The chain joins TRBV10-3 to TRBJ2-3; maybe TRBD1 (5 bases). Trimming left V 0 bases short and J 2 bases short, with 12 bases between. Germline V gene lookup returns CDR1 ENHRY and CDR2 SYGVKD. The CDR3 totals 16 residues. CDR3 sequence: CAISESGPSDTDTQYF. DNA of the CDR3: TGTGCCATCAGTGAGTCGGGGCCATCGGACACAGATACGCAGTATTTT.

V gene TRBV29-1 combines with J gene TRBJ2-7; maybe TRBD1 (5 bases). From germline, CDR1 is SQVTM and CDR2 ANQGSEA. The CDR3 sequence is 15 residues long. V was shortened by 6 bases and J by 2 bases, with 20 bases between the two germline ends. Here the CDR3 DNA reads TGCAGCGTGACAGTAGGACGTGGGCCAACCTACGAGCAGTACTTC. It encodes CSVTVGRGPTYEQYF.

This clonotype was seen a handful of times. The rearrangement links TRBV3-1 to TRBJ1-1; TRBD1 matches at 7 bases. This CDR3 is built from 15 residues. With V trimmed by 2 bases and J by 5 bases, 8 bases remained unmatched. Germline CDR1 reads LGHDT; CDR2 reads YNNKEL (reference sequence). CDR3 protein: CASSQPRTGGTEAFF. The CDR3 DNA follows: TGTGCCAGCAGCCAACCCCGGACAGGAGGGACTGAAGCTTTCTTT.

The V and J genes are TRBV20-1 and TRBJ1-4; 8 bases line up with TRBD1. V dropped 4 bases and J dropped 8; count of bases not matched to a gene: 9. The germline gives CDR1 DFQATT, CDR2 SNEGSKA (reference sequence). The CDR3 sequence is 14 residues long. Written as DNA, the CDR3 is TGCAGTGCTACAGGACAGGGAGGTGAAGAAAAACTGTTTTTT. Translation gives CSATGQGGEEKLFF.

V and J are TRBV29-1 and TRBJ2-5; no definite D call. V lost 4 bases, J lost 5 bases, and 14 bases lay in between. Germline V lookup: CDR1 SQVTM, CDR2 ANQGSEA. This CDR3 is built from 13 residues. CDR3 protein: CSVGRLDRETQYF. CDR3 in DNA: TGCAGCGTTGGGCGGCTCGATAGGGAGACCCAGTACTTC.

There are many counts of this clonotype. DNA of the CDR3: TGTGCCACCAGTGATTTCTGGGCGTCCCAGCCCCAGCATTTT. Translating it yields CATSDFWASQPQHF. The V and J genes are TRBV24-1 and TRBJ1-5; D not certain. This CDR3 is 14 amino acids long. The ends were cut back, 1 base at V and 7 bases at J, with 10 bases in the middle. Germline V gene sequence: CDR1 KGHDR, CDR2 SFDVKD.

This clonotype was detected once. The rearrangement links TRBV5-1 to TRBJ2-3; D unclear. V dropped 0 bases and J dropped 3 bases, with 8 bases sitting between them. CDR3 length: 14 residues. Germline V gives CDR1 SGHRS, CDR2 YFSETQ. The CDR3 nucleotides read TGCGCCAGCAGCTTGGACGGCGCAACAGATACGCAGTATTTT. This translates into CASSLDGATDTQYF.

The gene calls are TRBV9 and TRBJ1-1; D possibly corresponds to TRBD1 (5 bases). From germline, CDR1 is SGDLS and CDR2 YYNGEE. The CDR3 contains 13 residues. Trimming stripped 3 bases from V and 4 bases from J, with 10 bases between. CDR3 nucleotides: TGTGCCAGCAGCGCCATGGGGGGCACTGAAGCTTTCTTT. Translating it yields CASSAMGGTEAFF.

In nucleotides, the CDR3 is TGTGCCAGCAGGGGACAGGCAGGAGATACGCAGTATTTT. Protein sequence: CASRGQAGDTQYF. This rearrangement joins TRBV12-3 or TRBV12-4 to TRBJ2-3, with 8 bases that match TRBD1. Losses at the gene ends were 6 bases for V and 5 bases for J; bases not matched to a gene: 4. The CDR3 spans 13 residues.

The CDR3 nucleotides are TGTGCCAGCAGTTCTACAGGGCGACAGCCCCAGCATTTT. It translates to CASSSTGRQPQHF. The rearrangement links TRBV6-1 to TRBJ1-5; TRBD1 might be the D (6 bases). Trimming left V 5 bases short and J 7 bases short, with 12 bases between. The length of the CDR3 is 13 residues. Germline CDR1 is MNHNS and CDR2 is SASEGT.

Only a few counts were recorded for this clonotype. The chain couples TRBV20-1 to TRBJ1-5; 9 nucleotides line up with TRBD1. The trim removed 4 bases at V and 4 bases at J, leaving 2 bases unmatched. The CDR3 is 13 amino acids. Germline CDR1 and CDR2: DFQATT and SNEGSKA (reference sequence). Written as DNA, the CDR3 is TGCAGTGCTACCGGGACAGGGAATCAGCCCCAGCATTTT. Its protein product is CSATGTGNQPQHF.

This clonotype was found a few times. The chain combines TRBV27 with TRBJ1-2, with 9 bases identical to TRBD1. The V and J ends lost 5 bases and 8 bases, in that order; junction bases with no gene match: 9. From germline, CDR1 is MNHEY and CDR2 SMNVEV (reference sequence). This CDR3 has 14 amino acids. The CDR3 DNA follows: TGTGCCAGCAGTCACGACAGGGGGTTACGGGGCTACACCTTC. This gives the protein CASSHDRGLRGYTF.